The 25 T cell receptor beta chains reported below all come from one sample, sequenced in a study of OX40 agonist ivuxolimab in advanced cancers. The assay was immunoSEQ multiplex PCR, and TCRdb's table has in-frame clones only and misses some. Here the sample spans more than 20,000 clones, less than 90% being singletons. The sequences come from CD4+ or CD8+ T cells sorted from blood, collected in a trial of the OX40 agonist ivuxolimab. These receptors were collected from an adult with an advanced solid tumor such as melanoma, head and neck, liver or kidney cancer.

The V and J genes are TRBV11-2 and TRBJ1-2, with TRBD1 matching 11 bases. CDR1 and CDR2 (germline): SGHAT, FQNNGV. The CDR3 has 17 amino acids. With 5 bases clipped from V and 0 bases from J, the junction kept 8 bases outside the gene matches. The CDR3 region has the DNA TGTGCCAGCAGCCCGGGACAGGGGGTGGGGGCTAACTATGGCTACACCTTC. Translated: CASSPGQGVGANYGYTF.

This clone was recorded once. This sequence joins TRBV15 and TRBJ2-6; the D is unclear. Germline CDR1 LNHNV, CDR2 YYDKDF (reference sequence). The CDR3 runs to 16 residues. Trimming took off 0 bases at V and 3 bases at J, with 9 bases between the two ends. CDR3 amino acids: CATSREGKDGANVLTF. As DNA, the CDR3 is TGTGCCACCAGCAGAGAAGGCAAGGATGGGGCCAACGTCCTGACTTTC.

CDR3 sequence (DNA): TGCGCCAGCAGCCAAGATCCTGGACCCAACTATGGCTACACCTTC. This sequence encodes CASSQDPGPNYGYTF. The V and J genes are TRBV4-1 and TRBJ1-2; D gene ambiguous. V was shortened by 0 bases and J by 2 bases, with 10 bases between the two germline ends. Germline-derived CDR1 and CDR2 are MGHRA and YSYEKL. This CDR3 has 15 residues.

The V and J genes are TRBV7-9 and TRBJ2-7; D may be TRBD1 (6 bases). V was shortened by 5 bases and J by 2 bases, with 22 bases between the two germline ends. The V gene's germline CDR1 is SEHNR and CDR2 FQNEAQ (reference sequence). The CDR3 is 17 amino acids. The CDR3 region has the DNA TGTGCCAGCAGCCAGGTCCCCTCTTCGGGACAAGCCTACGAGCAGTACTTC. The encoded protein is CASSQVPSSGQAYEQYF.

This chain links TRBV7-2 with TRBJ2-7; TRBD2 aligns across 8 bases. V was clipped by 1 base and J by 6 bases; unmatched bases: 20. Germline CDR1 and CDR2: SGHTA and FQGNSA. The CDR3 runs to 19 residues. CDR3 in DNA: TGTGCCAGCAGCTTAGACGGCCCCCCCCTTCTAGCGGGTCGAGGCGAGCAGTACTTC. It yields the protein CASSLDGPPLLAGRGEQYF. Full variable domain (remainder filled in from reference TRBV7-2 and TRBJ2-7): GAGVSQSPSNKVTEKGKDVELRCDPISGHTALYWYRQSLGQGLEFLIYFQGNSAPDKSGLPSDRFSAERTGGSVSTLTIQRTQQEDSAVYLCASSLDGPPLLAGRGEQYFGPGTRLTVT.

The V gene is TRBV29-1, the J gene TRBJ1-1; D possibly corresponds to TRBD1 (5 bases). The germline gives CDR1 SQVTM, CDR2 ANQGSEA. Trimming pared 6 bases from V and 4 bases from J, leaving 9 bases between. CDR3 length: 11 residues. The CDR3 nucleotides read TGCAGCGTGAAAAGGGGCACTGAAGCTTTCTTT. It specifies CSVKRGTEAFF. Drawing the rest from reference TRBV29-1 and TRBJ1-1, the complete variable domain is SAVISQKPSRDICQRGTSLTIQCQVDSQVTMMFWYRQQPGQSLTLIATANQGSEATYESGFVIDKFPISRPNLTFSTLTVSNMSPEDSSIYLCSVKRGTEAFFGQGTRLTVV.

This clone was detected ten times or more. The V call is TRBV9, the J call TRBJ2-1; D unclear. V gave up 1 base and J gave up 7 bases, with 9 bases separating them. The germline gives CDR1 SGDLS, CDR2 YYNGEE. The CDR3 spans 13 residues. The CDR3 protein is CASSVSYRNEQFF. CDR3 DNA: TGTGCCAGCAGCGTATCGTATCGGAATGAGCAGTTCTTC.

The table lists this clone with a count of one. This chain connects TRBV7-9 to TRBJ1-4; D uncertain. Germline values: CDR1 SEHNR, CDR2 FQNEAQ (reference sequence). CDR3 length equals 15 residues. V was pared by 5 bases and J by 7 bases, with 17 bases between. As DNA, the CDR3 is TGTGCCAGCAGCCCCCTCCTTTCCGGAGGTGAAAAACTGTTTTTT. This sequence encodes CASSPLLSGGEKLFF.

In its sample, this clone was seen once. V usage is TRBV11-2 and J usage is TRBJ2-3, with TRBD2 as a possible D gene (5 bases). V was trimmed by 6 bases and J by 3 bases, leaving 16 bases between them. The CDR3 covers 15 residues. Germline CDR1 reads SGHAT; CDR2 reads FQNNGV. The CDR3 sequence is CASRYASRATDTQYF. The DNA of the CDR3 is TGTGCCAGCAGATATGCTAGCAGAGCTACAGATACGCAGTATTTT.

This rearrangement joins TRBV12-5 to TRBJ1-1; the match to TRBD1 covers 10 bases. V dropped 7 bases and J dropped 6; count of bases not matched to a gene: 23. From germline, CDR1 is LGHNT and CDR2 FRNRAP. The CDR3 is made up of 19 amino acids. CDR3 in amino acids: CASDSPFRDRGYQRAEAFF. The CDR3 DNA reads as TGTGCTAGTGACTCCCCGTTCCGGGACAGGGGCTATCAAAGGGCTGAAGCTTTCTTT.

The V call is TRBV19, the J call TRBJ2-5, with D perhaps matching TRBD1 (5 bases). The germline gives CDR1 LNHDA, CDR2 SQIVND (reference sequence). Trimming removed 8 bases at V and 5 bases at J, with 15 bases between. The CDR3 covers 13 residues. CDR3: CASRIRVWETQYF. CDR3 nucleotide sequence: TGTGCCAGTCGGATCAGGGTCTGGGAGACCCAGTACTTC. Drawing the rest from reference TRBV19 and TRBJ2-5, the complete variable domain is DGGITQSPKYLFRKEGQNVTLSCEQNLNHDAMYWYRQDPGQGLRLIYYSQIVNDFQKGDIAEGYSVSREKKESFPLTVTSAQKNPTAFYLCASRIRVWETQYFGPGTRLLVL.

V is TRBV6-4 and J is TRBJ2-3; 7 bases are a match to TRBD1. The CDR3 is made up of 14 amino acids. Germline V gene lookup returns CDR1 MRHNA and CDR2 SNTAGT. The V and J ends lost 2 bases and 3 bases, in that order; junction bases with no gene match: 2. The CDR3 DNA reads TGTGCCAGCAGTGACAGGGGGCGAACAGATACGCAGTATTTT. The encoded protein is CASSDRGRTDTQYF.

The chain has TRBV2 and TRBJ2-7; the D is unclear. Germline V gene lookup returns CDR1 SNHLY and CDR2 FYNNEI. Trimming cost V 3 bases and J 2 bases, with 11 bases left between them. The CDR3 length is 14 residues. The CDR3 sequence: CASSDRFITYEQYF. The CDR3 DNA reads TGTGCCAGCAGTGATAGGTTTATCACCTACGAGCAGTACTTC.

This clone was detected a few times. The CDR3 DNA is TGCGCCAGCAGCCTTAATGAAAAACTGTTTTTT. Its protein product is CASSLNEKLFF. The chain carries TRBV4-1 and TRBJ1-4; D not resolved. Trimming shortened V by 4 bases and J by 4 bases, and 1 base separated the two germline ends. Germline V CDR1 and CDR2: MGHRA, YSYEKL. The CDR3 is 11 amino acids.

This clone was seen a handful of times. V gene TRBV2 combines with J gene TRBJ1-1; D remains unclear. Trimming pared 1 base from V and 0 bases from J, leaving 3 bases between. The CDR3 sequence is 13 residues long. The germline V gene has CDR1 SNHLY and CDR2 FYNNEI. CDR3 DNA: TGTGCCAGCAGTGAAGGACTGAACACTGAAGCTTTCTTT. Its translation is CASSEGLNTEAFF.

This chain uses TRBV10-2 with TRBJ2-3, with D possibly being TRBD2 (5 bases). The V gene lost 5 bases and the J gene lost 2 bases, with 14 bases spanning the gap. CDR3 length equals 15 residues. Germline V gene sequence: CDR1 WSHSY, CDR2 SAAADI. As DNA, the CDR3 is TGCGCCAGCAGTCTACTGGGAGAAGACACAGATACGCAGTATTTT. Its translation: CASSLLGEDTDTQYF.

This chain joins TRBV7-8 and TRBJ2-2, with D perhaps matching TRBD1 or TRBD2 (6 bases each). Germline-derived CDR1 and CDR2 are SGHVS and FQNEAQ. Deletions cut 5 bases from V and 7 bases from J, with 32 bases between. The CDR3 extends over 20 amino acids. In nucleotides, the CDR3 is TGTGCCAGCAGCCATTACCTTTCGGACGAAACAGGGCAGGAGGGCGGGGAGCTGTTTTTT. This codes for CASSHYLSDETGQEGGELFF.

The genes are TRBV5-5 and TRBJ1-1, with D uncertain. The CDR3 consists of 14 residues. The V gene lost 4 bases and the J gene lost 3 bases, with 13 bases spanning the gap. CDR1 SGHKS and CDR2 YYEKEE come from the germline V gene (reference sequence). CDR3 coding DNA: TGTGCCAGCAGCCCCGGGGATCGGTACACTGAAGCTTTCTTT. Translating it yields CASSPGDRYTEAFF.

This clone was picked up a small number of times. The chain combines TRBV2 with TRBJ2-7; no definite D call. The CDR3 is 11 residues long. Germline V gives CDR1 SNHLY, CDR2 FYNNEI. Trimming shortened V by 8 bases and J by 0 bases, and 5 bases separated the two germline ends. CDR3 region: CASGPSYEQYF. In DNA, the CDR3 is TGTGCCAGCGGACCCTCCTACGAGCAGTACTTC.

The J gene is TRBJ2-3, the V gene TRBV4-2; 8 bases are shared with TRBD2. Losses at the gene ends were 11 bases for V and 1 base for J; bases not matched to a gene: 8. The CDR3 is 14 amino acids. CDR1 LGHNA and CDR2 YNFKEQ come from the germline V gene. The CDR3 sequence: CASLGLDRTDTQYF. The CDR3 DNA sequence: TGTGCCTCCTTGGGACTAGACCGCACAGATACGCAGTATTTT.

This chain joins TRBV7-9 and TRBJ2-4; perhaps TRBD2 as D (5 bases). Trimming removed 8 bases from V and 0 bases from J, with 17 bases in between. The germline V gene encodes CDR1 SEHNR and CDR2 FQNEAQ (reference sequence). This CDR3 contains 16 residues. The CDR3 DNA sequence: TGTGCCAGCGGGAGCGACCCCAAGATAGCCAAAAACATTCAGTACTTC. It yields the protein CASGSDPKIAKNIQYF.

The CDR3 reads CASSSLDRGSDYTF. The CDR3 nucleotides read TGTGCCAGCAGCTCCCTAGACAGGGGAAGTGACTACACCTTC. The genes are TRBV13 and TRBJ1-2, with 8 positions matching TRBD1. The CDR3 is 14 amino acids. Trimming removed 4 bases from V and 10 bases from J; junction bases left unmatched: 11. The germline V gene has CDR1 PRHDT and CDR2 FYEKMQ (reference sequence).

The CDR3 sequence is CASSIDRLAPYNEQFF. The CDR3 region has the DNA TGTGCCAGTAGTATAGATCGACTAGCACCCTACAATGAGCAGTTCTTC. The chain is built from TRBV19 and TRBJ2-1; 7 bases are a match to TRBD2. The CDR3 is 16 amino acids. CDR1 and CDR2 from the germline V gene are LNHDA and SQIVND (reference sequence). Trimming removed 0 bases from V and 2 bases from J; junction bases left unmatched: 4. Full variable domain (missing parts from reference TRBV19 and TRBJ2-1): DGGITQSPKYLFRKEGQNVTLSCEQNLNHDAMYWYRQDPGQGLRLIYYSQIVNDFQKGDIAEGYSVSREKKESFPLTVTSAQKNPTAFYLCASSIDRLAPYNEQFFGPGTRLTVL.

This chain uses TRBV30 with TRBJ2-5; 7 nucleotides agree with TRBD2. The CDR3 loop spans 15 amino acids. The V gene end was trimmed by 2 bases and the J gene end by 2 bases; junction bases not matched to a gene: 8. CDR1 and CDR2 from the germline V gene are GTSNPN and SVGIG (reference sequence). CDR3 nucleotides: TGTGCCTGGAGTCACACCCTTAGCGGGCAAGAGACCCAGTACTTC. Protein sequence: CAWSHTLSGQETQYF.

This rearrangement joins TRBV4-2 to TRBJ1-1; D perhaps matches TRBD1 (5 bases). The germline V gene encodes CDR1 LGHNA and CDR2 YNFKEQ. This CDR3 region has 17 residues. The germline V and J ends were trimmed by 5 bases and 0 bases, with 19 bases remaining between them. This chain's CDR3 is CASSYQELGQLNTEAFF. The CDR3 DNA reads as TGTGCCAGCAGCTATCAAGAACTCGGACAACTGAACACTGAAGCTTTCTTT.